This entry lists 5 T cell receptor beta chains sequenced from one sample in a study of cytomegalovirus exposure and HLA in healthy donors. PCR employed 60 Vbeta and 13 Jbeta primers. The data were produced by immunoSEQ multiplex PCR, yet TCRdb's version contains in-frame clones alone and is incomplete. This table holds roughly 140,000 clones, about 79% found once. The source material was PBMCs. The receptor set was obtained from a male donor in good health and CMV-seronegative.

This clone has just one count. CDR3 in DNA: TGTGCCAGCAGCCGCAGACAGGCATGGGGTGAGCAGTACTTC. It codes for CASSRRQAWGEQYF. The J gene is TRBJ2-7, the V gene TRBV14, with D possibly matching TRBD1 (6 bases). Germline values: CDR1 SGHDN, CDR2 FVKESK. CDR3 length: 14 residues. The V end lost 4 bases, the J end lost 7 bases, and 17 bases lay between the germline ends.

The rearrangement uses TRBV11-2 and TRBJ1-4, with unresolved D. The CDR3 consists of 14 residues. From germline, CDR1 is SGHAT and CDR2 FQNNGV. Trimming left V 5 bases short and J 10 bases short, with 17 bases between. CDR3 sequence (DNA): TGTGCCAGCAGCCTTTTGGGAGCCCCCGGAAAACTGTTTTTT. Amino acids: CASSLLGAPGKLFF.

CDR3 residues: CASRSGTTDYNEQFF. CDR3 in DNA: TGTGCCAGCAGATCCGGGACAACGGACTACAATGAGCAGTTCTTC. The chain is built from TRBV2 and TRBJ2-1; possibly TRBD1 for D (6 bases). The V gene lost 6 bases and the J gene lost 3 bases, with 15 bases spanning the gap. Germline V gene sequence: CDR1 SNHLY, CDR2 FYNNEI. The CDR3 spans 15 residues.

The V and J genes are TRBV5-1 and TRBJ2-7; 8 bases map to TRBD1. The CDR3 is 15 amino acids. Germline CDR1 is SGHRS and CDR2 is YFSETQ. J was trimmed by 2 bases and V by 0 bases; bases with no gene match: 4. CDR3 DNA: TGCGCCAGCAGCTTGGAATGGACAGGGACCTACGAGCAGTACTTC. The encoded protein is CASSLEWTGTYEQYF.

V and J are TRBV29-1 and TRBJ2-2; D remains unclear. The CDR3 runs 14 residues. Looked up from germline, CDR1 is SQVTM and CDR2 is ANQGSEA. Deletions cut 2 bases from V and 0 bases from J, with 7 bases between. Here the CDR3 DNA reads TGCAGCGTTGAATTAAACACGAACACCGGGGAGCTGTTTTTT. Protein: CSVELNTNTGELFF.